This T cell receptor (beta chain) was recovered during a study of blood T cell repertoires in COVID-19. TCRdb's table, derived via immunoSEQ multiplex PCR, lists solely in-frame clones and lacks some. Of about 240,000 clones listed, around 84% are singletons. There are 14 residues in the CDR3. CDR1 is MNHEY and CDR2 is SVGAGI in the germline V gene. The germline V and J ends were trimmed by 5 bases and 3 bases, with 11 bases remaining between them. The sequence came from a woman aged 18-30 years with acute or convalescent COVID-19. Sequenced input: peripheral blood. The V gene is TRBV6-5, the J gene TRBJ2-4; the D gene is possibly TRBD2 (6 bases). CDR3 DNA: TGTGCCAGCAGTCTTGGAGGGGTCAAAAACATTCAGTACTTC. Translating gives CASSLGGVKNIQYF.